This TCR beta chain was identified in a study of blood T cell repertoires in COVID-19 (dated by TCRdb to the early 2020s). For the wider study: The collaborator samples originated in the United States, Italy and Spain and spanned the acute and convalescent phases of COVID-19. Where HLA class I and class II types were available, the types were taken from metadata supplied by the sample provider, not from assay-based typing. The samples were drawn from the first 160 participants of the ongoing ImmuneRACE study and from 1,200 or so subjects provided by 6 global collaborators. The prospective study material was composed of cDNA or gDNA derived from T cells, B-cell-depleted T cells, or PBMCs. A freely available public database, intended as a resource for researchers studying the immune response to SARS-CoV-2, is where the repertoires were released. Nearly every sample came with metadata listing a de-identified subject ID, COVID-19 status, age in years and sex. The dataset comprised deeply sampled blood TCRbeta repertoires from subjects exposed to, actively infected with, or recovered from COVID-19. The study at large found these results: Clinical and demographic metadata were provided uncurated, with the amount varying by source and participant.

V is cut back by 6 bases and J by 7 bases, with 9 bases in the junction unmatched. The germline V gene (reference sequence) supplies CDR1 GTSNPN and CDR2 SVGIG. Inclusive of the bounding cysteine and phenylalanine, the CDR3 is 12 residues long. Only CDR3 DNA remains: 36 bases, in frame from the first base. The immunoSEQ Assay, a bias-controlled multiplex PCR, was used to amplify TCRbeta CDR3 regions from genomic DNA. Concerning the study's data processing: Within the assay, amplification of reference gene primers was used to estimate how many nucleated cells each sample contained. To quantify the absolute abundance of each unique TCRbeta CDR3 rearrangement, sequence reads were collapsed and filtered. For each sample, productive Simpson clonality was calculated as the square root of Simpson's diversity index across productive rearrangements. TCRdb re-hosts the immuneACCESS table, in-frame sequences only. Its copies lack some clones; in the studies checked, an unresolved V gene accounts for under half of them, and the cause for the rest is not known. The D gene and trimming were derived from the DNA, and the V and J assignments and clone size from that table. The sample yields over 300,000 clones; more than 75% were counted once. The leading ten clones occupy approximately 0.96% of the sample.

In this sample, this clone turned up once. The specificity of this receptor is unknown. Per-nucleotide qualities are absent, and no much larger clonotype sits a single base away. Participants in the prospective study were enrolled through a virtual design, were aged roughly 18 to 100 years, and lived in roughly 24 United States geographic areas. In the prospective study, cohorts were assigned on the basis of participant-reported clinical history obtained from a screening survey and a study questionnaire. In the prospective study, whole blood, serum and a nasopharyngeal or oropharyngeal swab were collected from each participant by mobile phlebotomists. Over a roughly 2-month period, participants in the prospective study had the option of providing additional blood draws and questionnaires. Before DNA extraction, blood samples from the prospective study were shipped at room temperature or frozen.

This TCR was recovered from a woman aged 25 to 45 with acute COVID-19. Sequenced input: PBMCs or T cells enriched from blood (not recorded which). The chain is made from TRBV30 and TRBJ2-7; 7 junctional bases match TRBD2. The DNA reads TGTGCCTGCACCCACGGGGGGAGGGAGCAGTACTTC. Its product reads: CACTHGGREQYF.